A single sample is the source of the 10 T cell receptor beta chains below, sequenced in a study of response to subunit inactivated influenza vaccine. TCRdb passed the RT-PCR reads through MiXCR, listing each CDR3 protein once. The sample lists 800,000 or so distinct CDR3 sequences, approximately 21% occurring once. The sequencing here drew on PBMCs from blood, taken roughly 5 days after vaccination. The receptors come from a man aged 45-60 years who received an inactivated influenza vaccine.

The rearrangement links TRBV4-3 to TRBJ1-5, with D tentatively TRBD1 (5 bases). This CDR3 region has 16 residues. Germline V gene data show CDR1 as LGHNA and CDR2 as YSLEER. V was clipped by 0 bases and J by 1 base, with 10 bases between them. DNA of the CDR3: TGCGCCAGCAGCCAAGATAGGGGACCGAGCAATCAGCCCCAGCATTTT. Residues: CASSQDRGPSNQPQHF.

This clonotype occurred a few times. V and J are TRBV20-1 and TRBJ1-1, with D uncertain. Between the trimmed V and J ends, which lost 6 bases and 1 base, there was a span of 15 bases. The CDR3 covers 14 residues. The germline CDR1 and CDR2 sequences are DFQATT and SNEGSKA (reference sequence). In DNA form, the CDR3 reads TGCAGTGCCGCATCCCGTCGAACGAACACTGAAGCTTTCTTT. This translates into CSAASRRTNTEAFF.

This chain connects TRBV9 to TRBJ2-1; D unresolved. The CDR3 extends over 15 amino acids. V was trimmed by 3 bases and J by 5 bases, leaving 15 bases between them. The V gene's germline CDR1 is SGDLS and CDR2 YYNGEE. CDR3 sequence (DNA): TGTGCCAGCAGCGGCCGTTTTAGAAGCCACAATGAGCAGTTCTTC. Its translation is CASSGRFRSHNEQFF.

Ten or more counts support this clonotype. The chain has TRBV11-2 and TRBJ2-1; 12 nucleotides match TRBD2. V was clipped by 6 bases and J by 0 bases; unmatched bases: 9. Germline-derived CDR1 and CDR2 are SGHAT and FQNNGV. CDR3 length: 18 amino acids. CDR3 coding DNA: TGTGCCAGCAGACGGACTAGCGGGGTGATCAGCTCCTACAATGAGCAGTTCTTC. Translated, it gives CASRRTSGVISSYNEQFF.

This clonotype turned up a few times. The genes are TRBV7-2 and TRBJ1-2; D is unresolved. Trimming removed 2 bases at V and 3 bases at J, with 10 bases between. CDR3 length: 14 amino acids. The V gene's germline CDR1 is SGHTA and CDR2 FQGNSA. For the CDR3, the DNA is TGTGCCAGCAGCTTAAAAGTTGGGGACTATGGCTACACCTTC. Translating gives CASSLKVGDYGYTF. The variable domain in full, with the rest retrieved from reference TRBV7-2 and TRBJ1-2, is GAGVSQSPSNKVTEKGKDVELRCDPISGHTALYWYRQSLGQGLEFLIYFQGNSAPDKSGLPSDRFSAERTGGSVSTLTIQRTQQEDSAVYLCASSLKVGDYGYTFGSGTRLTVV.

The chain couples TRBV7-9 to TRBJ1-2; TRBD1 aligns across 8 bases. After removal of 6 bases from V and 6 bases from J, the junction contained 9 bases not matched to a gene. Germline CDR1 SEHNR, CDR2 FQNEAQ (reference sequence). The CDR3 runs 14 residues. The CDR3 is CASRHGQGYDGYTF. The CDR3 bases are TGTGCCAGCAGACATGGACAGGGCTACGATGGCTACACCTTC.

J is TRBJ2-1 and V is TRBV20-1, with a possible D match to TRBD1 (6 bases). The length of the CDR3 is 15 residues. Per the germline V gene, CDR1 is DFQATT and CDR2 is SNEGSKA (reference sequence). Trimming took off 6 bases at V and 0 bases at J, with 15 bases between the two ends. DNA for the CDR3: TGCAGTGCCAGGGGATTTGACAGCTCCTACAATGAGCAGTTCTTC. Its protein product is CSARGFDSSYNEQFF.

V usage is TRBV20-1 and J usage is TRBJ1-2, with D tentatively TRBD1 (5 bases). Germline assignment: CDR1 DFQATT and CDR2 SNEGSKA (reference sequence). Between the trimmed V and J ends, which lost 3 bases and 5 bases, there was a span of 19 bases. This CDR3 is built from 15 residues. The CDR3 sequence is CSARPERDRKYGYTF. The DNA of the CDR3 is TGCAGTGCTAGGCCCGAAAGGGACCGAAAATATGGCTACACCTTC.

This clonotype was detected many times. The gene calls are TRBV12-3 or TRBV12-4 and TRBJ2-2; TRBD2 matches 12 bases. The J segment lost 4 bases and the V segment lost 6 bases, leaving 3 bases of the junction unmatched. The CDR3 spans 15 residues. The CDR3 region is CASRPGLAGTGELFF. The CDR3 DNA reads TGTGCCAGCAGACCGGGACTAGCGGGCACCGGGGAGCTGTTTTTT.

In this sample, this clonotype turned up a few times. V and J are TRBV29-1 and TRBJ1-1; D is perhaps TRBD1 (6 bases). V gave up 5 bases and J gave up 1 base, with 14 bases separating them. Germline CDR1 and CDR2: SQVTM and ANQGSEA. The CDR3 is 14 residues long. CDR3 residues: CSVWKGGRNTEAFF. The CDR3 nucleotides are TGCAGCGTTTGGAAGGGGGGTCGGAACACTGAAGCTTTCTTT.